Each of the 9 T cell receptor beta chains below was sequenced from the same sample in a study of blood T cells in healthy people across ages. Next came a second PCR, run for about 7 to 12 cycles, which used a sample-barcoded 5' primer along with a J-beta primer mix. TCRdb reprocessed the 5' RACE reads via MiXCR and lists one record per CDR3 protein. The sample includes about 1.6 million distinct CDR3 sequences, roughly 32% of them seen just once. The source material was blood. The receptors stem from a woman aged 25 to 39 in good health.

The rearrangement uses TRBV4-2 and TRBJ1-2, with D perhaps matching TRBD1 (6 bases). The V and J ends lost 1 base and 4 bases respectively, with 13 bases between them. The CDR3 sequence is 15 residues long. Germline values: CDR1 LGHNA, CDR2 YNFKEQ. In nucleotides, the CDR3 is TGTGCCAGCAGCCAAGGTGTAGGGGGTAGCTATGGCTACACCTTC. Translated, it gives CASSQGVGGSYGYTF.

This clonotype was found a few times. The rearrangement joins TRBV6-5 to TRBJ1-2; no firm D call. CDR1 is MNHEY, CDR2 SVGAGI, per germline. Trimming shortened V by 6 bases and J by 4 bases, and 18 bases separated the two germline ends. This CDR3 spans 15 amino acids. The CDR3 is CASRSSTGVGYGYTF. DNA of the CDR3: TGTGCCAGCAGATCCTCTACTGGGGTTGGCTATGGCTACACCTTC.

The chain links TRBV20-1 to TRBJ2-5, with D unclear. Deletions cut 5 bases from V and 4 bases from J, with 11 bases between. The CDR3 sequence is 12 residues long. CDR1 and CDR2 (germline): DFQATT, SNEGSKA (reference sequence). The CDR3 DNA is TGCAGTGCTCTAATCCCTCCAGAGACCCAGTACTTC. Its translation is CSALIPPETQYF.

This clonotype was picked up many times. J is TRBJ2-7 and V is TRBV2, with 7 bases lining up with TRBD2. Germline trimming cut 5 bases from V and 4 bases from J; bases unmatched to any gene: 11. The CDR3 loop spans 15 amino acids. CDR1 SNHLY and CDR2 FYNNEI come from the germline V gene. The CDR3 sequence: CASSPLGGVGYEQYF. The CDR3 DNA reads TGTGCCAGCAGTCCCCTGGGAGGGGTAGGGTACGAGCAGTACTTC.

The chain joins TRBV7-3 to TRBJ2-1; 7 nucleotides agree with TRBD2. V shed 1 base, J shed 7 bases, and the junction held 7 bases outside the gene matches. CDR3 size: 15 residues. Germline CDR1 reads SGHTA; CDR2 reads FQGTGA. CDR3 region: CASSLNGDGRNEQFF. DNA of the CDR3: TGTGCCAGCAGCTTAAACGGGGACGGGAGGAATGAGCAGTTCTTC. Full variable domain (outside the CDR3, taken from reference TRBV7-3 and TRBJ2-1): GAGVSQTPSNKVTEKGKYVELRCDPISGHTALYWYRQSLGQGPEFLIYFQGTGAADDSGLPNDRFFAVRPEGSVSTLKIQRTERGDSAVYLCASSLNGDGRNEQFFGPGTRLTVL.

This clonotype was picked up a small number of times. The chain combines TRBV2 with TRBJ2-3; 9 bases map to TRBD2. This CDR3 has 15 residues. Germline V CDR1 and CDR2: SNHLY, FYNNEI. J was trimmed by 5 bases and V by 5 bases; bases with no gene match: 8. CDR3 sequence (DNA): TGTGCCAGCAGTACACGCGGGGGGGCTATAGATACGCAGTATTTT. Its translation: CASSTRGGAIDTQYF.

CDR3 residues: CSGPGNMNTEAFF. For the CDR3, the DNA is TGCAGCGGTCCTGGAAACATGAACACTGAAGCTTTCTTT. The chain has TRBV29-1 and TRBJ1-1; no reliable D call. CDR1 and CDR2 from the germline V gene are SQVTM and ANQGSEA. Between the trimmed V and J ends, which lost 7 bases and 0 bases, there was a span of 12 bases. This CDR3 spans 13 amino acids. The variable domain in full, with the rest retrieved from reference TRBV29-1 and TRBJ1-1, is SAVISQKPSRDICQRGTSLTIQCQVDSQVTMMFWYRQQPGQSLTLIATANQGSEATYESGFVIDKFPISRPNLTFSTLTVSNMSPEDSSIYLCSGPGNMNTEAFFGQGTRLTVV.

This clonotype was seen only a few times. The rearrangement links TRBV4-1 to TRBJ1-5; D uncertain. Germline CDR1 is MGHRA and CDR2 is YSYEKL. This CDR3 contains 14 residues. The ends were cut back, 4 bases at V and 7 bases at J, with 14 bases in the middle. CDR3 residues: CASSPGPAMQPQHF. CDR3 coding DNA: TGCGCCAGCAGCCCCGGACCAGCCATGCAGCCCCAGCATTTT.

V usage is TRBV12-3 or TRBV12-4 and J usage is TRBJ2-1; 7 positions match TRBD2. This CDR3 region has 16 residues. V gave up 2 bases and J gave up 3 bases; unmatched junction bases: 7. CDR3 residues: CASSLLGTGGYNEQFF. The CDR3 bases are TGTGCCAGCAGTTTACTAGGGACGGGGGGCTACAATGAGCAGTTCTTC.